This T cell receptor beta chain derives from a study of cytomegalovirus exposure and HLA in healthy donors. General study results and limits: The finding came from a later analysis; first-cohort TCR clusters tended to co-occur in the roughly 120 validation repertoires. Many donors shared some public TCRs, even though most TCR sequences were rare.

The CDR3 contains 16 residues. V was trimmed by 0 bases and J by 0 bases, leaving 11 bases between them. Germline CDR1 and CDR2: SGHNT and YENEEA. Concerning this clone: What it binds is unknown.

Profiled with immunoSEQ multiplex PCR; TCRdb holds only in-frame clones, not every one. The sample lists more than 85,000 clones, about 95% occurring once. Sequencing was carried out using PBMCs. V usage is TRBV11-3 and J usage is TRBJ1-2; D perhaps matches TRBD1 (5 bases). This sequence was found in a young woman in good health and CMV-seronegative. The CDR3 loop reads CASSLDRAGTNYGYTF. The DNA of the CDR3 is TGTGCCAGCAGCTTAGATCGGGCAGGGACTAACTATGGCTACACCTTC.